This entry lists 23 T cell receptor beta chains sequenced from one sample in a study of T cell responses to AZD1222 COVID-19 vaccine. The assay was immunoSEQ multiplex PCR, and TCRdb's table has in-frame clones only and misses some. Found here are some 110,000 clones, approximately 86% of them singletons; the top ten hold just over 9.5%. This sample comprised peripheral blood, obtained on day 0 of AZD1222 vaccination. The receptors come from an adult in good health.

This chain connects TRBV28 to TRBJ1-5, with 8 nucleotides matching TRBD1. The ends lost 8 bases at V and 4 bases at J; junction bases unmatched: 19. Germline assignment: CDR1 MDHEN and CDR2 SYDVKM. The CDR3 spans 18 residues. CDR3: CASYRFGTGLSPNQPQHF. The CDR3 DNA follows: TGTGCCAGCTATAGATTCGGGACAGGATTGAGCCCGAATCAGCCCCAGCATTTT.

The genes are TRBV5-4 and TRBJ1-2; 8 nucleotides align to TRBD1. V gave up 4 bases and J gave up 3 bases; unmatched junction bases: 2. The germline CDR1 and CDR2 sequences are SGHNT and YYREEE (reference sequence). This CDR3 comprises 13 residues. The CDR3 region is CASSKTGDYGYTF. The CDR3 DNA is TGTGCCAGCAGCAAGACAGGGGACTATGGCTACACCTTC.

The CDR3: CASSVGQEGTEAFF. CDR3 DNA: TGCGCCAGCAGCGTCGGACAGGAGGGGACTGAAGCTTTCTTT. The rearrangement links TRBV5-1 to TRBJ1-1; 7 nucleotides agree with TRBD1. Trimming removed 4 bases from V and 5 bases from J; junction bases left unmatched: 8. CDR1 and CDR2 (germline): SGHRS, YFSETQ. The CDR3 runs 14 residues.

This clone was counted once. This chain joins TRBV7-3 and TRBJ2-5; no reliable D call. Trimming shortened V by 5 bases and J by 1 base, and 2 bases separated the two germline ends. CDR1 and CDR2 from the germline V gene are SGHTA and FQGTGA. This CDR3 region has 11 residues. The CDR3 protein is CASSLQETQYF. The CDR3 region has the DNA TGTGCCAGCAGCCTCCAAGAGACCCAGTACTTC.

This clone has just a few counts. CDR3 loop: CASSLGGRNTIYF. The CDR3 DNA reads as TGTGCCAGCAGTTTGGGGGGGAGAAACACCATATATTTT. The gene calls are TRBV12-3 or TRBV12-4 and TRBJ1-3; maybe TRBD1 (5 bases). The CDR3 consists of 13 residues. V lost 3 bases to trimming and J lost 5 bases, with 8 bases between them.

In this sample, this clone turned up once. This CDR3 reads CAWSVSRRTNTEAFF. The DNA for the CDR3 is TGTGCCTGGAGTGTCTCACGGCGGACGAACACTGAAGCTTTCTTT. The V and J genes are TRBV30 and TRBJ1-1; D is uncertain. V lost 0 bases and J 1 base, leaving 12 bases between the germline ends. The V gene's germline CDR1 is GTSNPN and CDR2 SVGIG (reference sequence). The CDR3 totals 15 residues.

The genes are TRBV7-9 and TRBJ1-2; unclear D gene. V lost 3 bases and J lost 6, with 11 bases in between. The CDR3 spans 13 residues. Germline V gene lookup returns CDR1 SEHNR and CDR2 FQNEAQ (reference sequence). The CDR3 bases are TGTGCCAGCAGCTTGGGCCCAGGAAATGGCTACACCTTC. It is translated as CASSLGPGNGYTF.

A few counts support this clone. The V and J genes are TRBV11-3 and TRBJ2-5, with 8 bases matching TRBD1. V was clipped by 5 bases and J by 2 bases; unmatched bases: 7. The germline gives CDR1 SGHNT, CDR2 YENEEA. CDR3 length equals 15 residues. CDR3 amino acids: CASSPGHRGQETQYF. The CDR3 DNA follows: TGTGCCAGCAGCCCTGGGCACAGGGGGCAAGAGACCCAGTACTTC. Full variable domain (remainder filled in from reference TRBV11-3 and TRBJ2-5): EAGVVQSPRYKIIEKKQPVAFWCNPISGHNTLYWYLQNLGQGPELLIRYENEEAVDDSQLPKDRFSAERLKGVDSTLKIQPAELGDSAVYLCASSPGHRGQETQYFGPGTRLLVL.

This clone has a single count. J is TRBJ1-1 and V is TRBV6-5, with 7 bases that match TRBD1. CDR1 and CDR2 (germline): MNHEY, SVGAGI. J was trimmed by 5 bases and V by 8 bases; bases with no gene match: 14. There are 15 residues in the CDR3. DNA of the CDR3: TGTGCCAGCTTCCCTTCGACAGGGAAAAGTACTGAAGCTTTCTTT. Translation gives CASFPSTGKSTEAFF.

The rearrangement links TRBV20-1 to TRBJ1-1, with D hard to call. From germline, CDR1 is DFQATT and CDR2 SNEGSKA (reference sequence). This CDR3 is built from 11 residues. The V end lost 3 bases, the J end lost 9 bases, and 11 bases lay between the germline ends. DNA for the CDR3: TGCAGTGCTAGGTGGCAGCCTCAAGCTTTCTTT. Its protein product is CSARWQPQAFF.

V gene TRBV28 combines with J gene TRBJ1-2; the D is unclear. Germline CDR1 reads MDHEN; CDR2 reads SYDVKM. CDR3 size: 13 residues. Trimming took off 1 base at V and 4 bases at J, with 7 bases between the two ends. The CDR3 sequence: CASSLLLLYGYTF. The CDR3 DNA sequence: TGTGCCAGCAGTTTATTACTGCTCTATGGCTACACCTTC.

This chain connects TRBV6-5 to TRBJ2-2; 8 nucleotides agree with TRBD2. The V segment lost 8 bases and the J segment 3 bases; nucleotides outside the gene matches: 2. The length of the CDR3 is 13 residues. Germline V gene data show CDR1 as MNHEY and CDR2 as SVGAGI. The CDR3, as DNA: TGTGCCAGCGGACTAGCTCACACCGGGGAGCTGTTTTTT. Translating gives CASGLAHTGELFF.

The rearrangement links TRBV28 to TRBJ1-6; TRBD1 might be the D (5 bases). CDR1 MDHEN and CDR2 SYDVKM come from the germline V gene. V lost 7 bases and J lost 6, with 19 bases in between. The CDR3 length is 16 residues. DNA of the CDR3: TGTGCCAGCACCTCCTCAAGGGGCAGGGTTAATTCACCCCTCCACTTT. Its protein product is CASTSSRGRVNSPLHF.

The chain recombines TRBV7-9 with TRBJ1-4; D is ambiguous. In germline, CDR1 is SEHNR, CDR2 FQNEAQ (reference sequence). The V gene lost 5 bases and the J gene lost 0 bases, with 10 bases spanning the gap. The length of the CDR3 is 15 residues. CDR3 sequence reads: CASSPGQATNEKLFF. CDR3 DNA: TGTGCCAGCAGCCCGGGTCAAGCAACTAATGAAAAACTGTTTTTT.

The V and J genes are TRBV30 and TRBJ1-2, with a weak D call TRBD1 (6 bases). Per germline, CDR1 GTSNPN and CDR2 SVGIG (reference sequence). Trimming stripped 2 bases from V and 6 bases from J, with 16 bases between. The length of the CDR3 is 14 residues. The CDR3 here is CAWSSGLGADGYTF. The CDR3 region has the DNA TGTGCCTGGAGTTCGGGATTGGGGGCTGATGGCTACACCTTC.

V gene TRBV27 combines with J gene TRBJ1-1; 7 nucleotides align to TRBD1. With 5 bases clipped from V and 10 bases from J, the junction kept 13 bases outside the gene matches. The CDR3 is 14 amino acids. CDR1 and CDR2 from the germline V gene are MNHEY and SMNVEV (reference sequence). The CDR3, as DNA: TGTGCCAGCAGTCCTAGACTTTGGACAGGCGGAGCTTTCTTT. Protein sequence: CASSPRLWTGGAFF.

This rearrangement joins TRBV28 to TRBJ2-5; TRBD2 agrees at 10 bases. Germline V CDR1 and CDR2: MDHEN, SYDVKM. Trimming removed 3 bases from V and 7 bases from J; junction bases left unmatched: 14. The CDR3 totals 17 residues. This CDR3 is CASSFEASGGLQGTQYF. In DNA form, the CDR3 reads TGTGCCAGCAGTTTTGAGGCTAGCGGGGGCCTCCAGGGGACCCAGTACTTC.

V and J are TRBV10-2 and TRBJ2-7, with 7 bases aligning to TRBD1. This CDR3 has 12 residues. The germline CDR1 and CDR2 sequences are WSHSY and SAAADI. V dropped 6 bases and J dropped 3; count of bases not matched to a gene: 2. The CDR3 nucleotides are TGCGCCAGCAGACAGGGGCTCTACGAGCAGTACTTC. Encoded protein: CASRQGLYEQYF.

This clone was counted a single time. CDR3 nucleotides: TGTGCCAGCAGCTCCCCGGCGGGCCGCCCTCCCAATGAGCAGTTCTTC. Translated, it gives CASSSPAGRPPNEQFF. The V gene is TRBV5-5, the J gene TRBJ2-1; tentatively, D is TRBD2 (5 bases). Germline lookup yields CDR1 SGHKS and CDR2 YYEKEE (reference sequence). V was cut by 3 bases and J by 6 bases, with 19 bases left in between. This CDR3 spans 16 amino acids.

The chain has TRBV7-9 and TRBJ1-6, with TRBD1 as a possible D gene (6 bases). CDR1 is SEHNR and CDR2 is FQNEAQ in the germline V gene (reference sequence). CDR3 size: 15 residues. Between the trimmed V and J ends, which lost 5 bases and 7 bases, there was a span of 15 bases. As DNA, the CDR3 is TGTGCCAGCAGCACACAGGGTACGGGAAATTCACCCCTCCACTTT. Protein: CASSTQGTGNSPLHF.

J is TRBJ2-6 and V is TRBV6-5; TRBD1 is a possible D gene (5 bases). The CDR3 loop spans 15 amino acids. Germline CDR1 MNHEY, CDR2 SVGAGI. The V and J ends lost 6 bases and 3 bases respectively, with 12 bases between them. CDR3 in DNA: TGTGCCAGCAGGGGGCGCTTCGGTGGGGCCAACGTCCTGACTTTC. As protein: CASRGRFGGANVLTF.

J is TRBJ2-6 and V is TRBV6-2 or TRBV6-3; D ambiguous. The germline V gene has CDR1 MNHEY and CDR2 SVGEGT. The CDR3 consists of 13 residues. V was clipped by 5 bases and J by 3 bases, with 5 bases between them. CDR3 coding DNA: TGTGCCAGCAGTCCCCTTGGGGCCAACGTCCTGACTTTC. This encodes CASSPLGANVLTF.

V and J are TRBV28 and TRBJ2-7; no reliable D call. This CDR3 contains 14 residues. The germline V gene has CDR1 MDHEN and CDR2 SYDVKM. The ends were cut back, 3 bases at V and 4 bases at J, with 13 bases in the middle. DNA for the CDR3: TGTGCCAGCAGTTTCCCCAGCCCCGTTTACGAGCAGTACTTC. Its translation is CASSFPSPVYEQYF.